The T cell receptor beta chain under discussion was sequenced for a study of T cell changes during pregnancy in multiple sclerosis. Germline V CDR1 and CDR2: MNHNS, SASEGT. The CDR3 spans 14 residues. Trimming left V 8 bases short and J 0 bases short, with 11 bases between. Using immunoSEQ multiplex PCR, the repertoire was profiled, and TCRdb retains in-frame clones only, with some absent. The repertoire consists of approximately 40,000 clones, with around nine tenths occurring once and the leading ten covering over 0.5%. The rearrangement links TRBV6-1 to TRBJ2-1; D remains ambiguous. Sequencing was performed on CD4+ T cells from peripheral blood mononuclear cells, taken in the first trimester of pregnancy. This TCR came from a female donor with multiple sclerosis, enrolled in a pregnancy study. CDR3 loop: CASCLPSSYNEQFF. The DNA of the CDR3 is TGTGCCAGCTGTCTCCCGAGCTCCTACAATGAGCAGTTCTTC.